The text below deals with one T cell receptor (delta chain). TCRdb re-processed the RT-PCR reads via CATT. The sample shows approximately 1,600 delta-chain clones, about 45% of them seen only once. The CDR3 totals 15 residues. Trimming took 0 bases from V and 7 from J; bases not matched to a gene: 9. Germline values: CDR1 GEAIGNYY, CDR2 EKD. The record originates from a study of gamma-delta T cells after stem cell transplantation. The J gene is TRDJ1, the V gene TRDV2, with 8 bases matching TRDD3. The TCR was taken from a human donor. It is not recorded whose cells these are; they may come from a transplant donor. Sequencing was done on a sample of gamma-delta T cells. The CDR3 region is CACDTIGDTRGKLIF. CDR3 sequence (DNA): TGTGCCTGTGACACCATAGGGGATACCCGAGGTAAACTCATCTTT.